This T cell receptor (beta chain) originates from a study of T cell responses to AZD1222 COVID-19 vaccine. Overall study results and limits: Along spike, vaccine-associated CD4 TCRs were found throughout, with dominance at 160-218 and 743-854. Clonal diversity was possibly underestimated, and the donors were mostly white British, with more females. Receipt of two AZD1222 doses was followed by a rise in Spike-specific TCR breadth and depth. Repertoires in all cases were sampled only once the peak T cell response had passed.

Produced via immunoSEQ multiplex PCR; TCRdb's table is partial and in-frame only. Among tens of thousands of clones listed, around nine tenths were seen once. Turning to this clone: Antigen specificity is unknown.

The length of the CDR3 is 12 residues. V lost 7 bases, J lost 4 bases, and 10 bases lay in between. The V gene's germline CDR1 is MNHEY and CDR2 SVGAGI. The receptor's source is an adult in good health. The input for sequencing was peripheral blood, taken on day 0 of MenACWY control vaccination. The rearrangement uses TRBV6-5 and TRBJ1-2; TRBD1 might be the D (5 bases). The CDR3 DNA sequence: TGTGCCAGCACTTCGACAGCCTATGGCTACACCTTC. It specifies CASTSTAYGYTF.